This T cell receptor (beta chain) stems from a study of T cell clonotyping in hematopoietic cell transplantation. Assay used: immunoSEQ multiplex PCR; TCRdb lists only in-frame clones, some missing. The sample carries about 8,700 clones, approximately 97% recorded once. CDR1 GTSNPN and CDR2 SVGIG come from the germline V gene (reference sequence). The CDR3 loop spans 13 amino acids. Trimming removed 6 bases from V and 4 bases from J; junction bases left unmatched: 8. The origin of this receptor is a male patient over 55 who had an allogeneic stem cell transplant from a related donor, so the T cells may come from the graft donor. Some clones in this sample may be carry-over from other donors' samples. V is TRBV30 and J is TRBJ1-1, with TRBD1 identical over 7 bases. The source material was peripheral blood mononuclear cells, sampled 100 days after allogeneic stem cell transplant. The CDR3 region has the DNA TGTGCCTGCTCCTTAGCAGGGGGCACTGAAGCTTTCTTT. It codes for CACSLAGGTEAFF.